This record concerns one TCR beta chain sequence. In this sample, this clone turned up a few times. Its cognate antigen has yet to be identified. No much larger clone exists at a distance of one base, and base qualities are not known. The trial excluded patients who had a history of autoimmune disease or were on systemic immunosuppression. In every dose cohort, peripheral blood was drawn for TCR sequencing at baseline, cycle 4 day 1, and cycle 7 day 1. The samples were taken from a phase I, first-in-human, multicenter, open-label dose-escalation trial of ivuxolimab. Adults with locally advanced or metastatic melanoma, renal cell, hepatocellular, or head and neck squamous cell carcinoma were enrolled in the trial. CD4+ and CD8+ T cells were sorted separately from peripheral blood before TCR sequencing. This entry belongs to a study of OX40 agonist ivuxolimab in advanced cancers. In the study overall: The costimulatory receptor OX40 (CD134) was targeted by ivuxolimab, a fully human IgG2 agonistic monoclonal antibody. Of the approximately 54 dose-escalation patients, hepatocellular carcinoma was present in some 19, melanoma in roughly 15, renal cell carcinoma in 9 and head and neck cancer in 9. Partial responses occurred in three dose-escalation patients, of whom one had hepatocellular carcinoma and two had cutaneous melanoma. Intravenous ivuxolimab was administered to patients every 2 weeks at six dose levels: 0.01, 0.1, 0.3, 1.5, 3 and 10 mg/kg. Patients were allowed to have had prior anti-PD-1, anti-PD-L1 or anti-CTLA-4 therapy, and approximately 40% of the dose-escalation patients had been treated with checkpoint inhibitors. The paper describes the monotherapy dose-escalation part (N ≈ 50 patients) of the phase I trial of ivuxolimab. In the dose-escalation cohort, 82.7% of patients were male, and the mean age was roughly 60 years, with a range of roughly 20 to 85. Peripheral TCRbeta sequencing was intended to test whether TCR sequence diversity was altered and clonal T-cell expansion was caused by ivuxolimab. Paper-wide results and their limitations: After ivuxolimab, expanded clones were on average more numerous among CD8+ T cells than among CD4+ T cells. In partial responders in the 0.1-3.0 mg/kg groups, normalized peripheral clonal expansion was found to be among the lowest, especially among CD8+ T cells. At doses of 0.1 to 3.0 mg/kg, clonal expansion of both CD4+ and CD8+ T cells in blood was seen between baseline and week 6. The antigen specificity of the clonally expanded peripheral T cells was not determined. Low levels of normalized T-cell clonal expansion were also seen in some patients who did not respond.

Genomic DNA was extracted from sorted cells for sequencing of the TCRbeta CDR3 region. The immunoSEQ Assay was used for sequencing of TCRbeta CDR3 regions. TCRdb limited this immuneACCESS table to in-frame rearrangements with V and J called. A share of clones is missing; checked studies link under half to unresolved V genes, and the rest is unexplained. This sample lists about 77,000 clones; over 75% were detected once. The ten biggest clones cover about 0.66% of the sample. Spanning cysteine to phenylalanine, the CDR3 consists of 12 amino acids. Only CDR3 DNA is held: 36 bases, read in frame from base 1. Trimming takes 6 bases off V and 5 bases off J; junction bases not matched to a gene: 2. CDR1 and CDR2 (SNHLY, FYNNEI) derive from the germline V gene.

The source material was CD4+ or CD8+ T cells sorted from blood, sampled in a trial of the OX40 agonist ivuxolimab. The clonotype originates from an adult with an advanced solid tumor such as melanoma, head and neck, liver or kidney cancer. The chain is encoded by TRBV2 joined to TRBJ1-2, with 8 middle bases fitting TRBD1. The CDR3 loop reads CASRGQEYGYTF. Here is the DNA: TGTGCCAGCAGGGGACAGGAATATGGCTACACCTTC.